A selection of T cell receptor beta chains follows, all from one sample in a study of regulatory T cells in long-lasting Graves disease. TCRdb re-analysed the multiplex PCR reads in MiXCR, keeping a single row per CDR3 protein. Here the sample spans a few hundred thousand distinct CDR3 sequences, around 20% being singletons. Sequenced here: peripheral blood mononuclear cells (PBMCs), sampled at new diagnosis, from a patient treated with antithyroid drugs. The receptors were gathered from a female donor with Graves disease. Each CDR3 is given with its conserved first and last residue. D genes are given only for firm matches. Clone size is not always given. Where it is, it says once, few, many or a class for expanded clones.

TGTGCCACCAGTGAGCTAGCGGGAGATACGCAGTATTTT | CATSELAGDTQYF | TRBV24-1 | many | TRBD2 | 13 | TRBJ2-3
TGCTCGGGTAGATTCTCTGGAAACACCATATATTTT | CSGRFSGNTIYF | TRBV4-3 | few | - | 12 | TRBJ1-3
TGCAGTGCTACAGGACTAGTCTACGAGCAGTACTTC | CSATGLVYEQYF | TRBV20-1 | many | TRBD2 | 12 | TRBJ2-7
TGTGCCAGCAGCCCTCGTATCACAGATACGCAGTATTTT | CASSPRITDTQYF | TRBV3-1 | many | - | 13 | TRBJ2-3
TGTGCCAGCTCACCCACGACAGGGAGCGACACTGAAGCTTTCTTT | CASSPTTGSDTEAFF | TRBV18 | many | TRBD1 | 15 | TRBJ1-1
TGTGCCAGCAGTTGGGGACAACGGGAGGTCGGCAATGAGCAGTTCTTC | CASSWGQREVGNEQFF | TRBV28 | many | - | 16 | TRBJ2-1
TGTGCCAGCAGTTCCCGGACTAGCTCGGGGCAGTTCTTC | CASSSRTSSGQFF | TRBV12-3/TRBV12-4 | many | TRBD2 | 13 | TRBJ2-1
TGTGCCAGCAGTTCTCCCAGGGAGTCGGGCACCGGGGAGCTGTTTTTT | CASSSPRESGTGELFF | TRBV6-5 | - | - | 16 | TRBJ2-2
TGCAGTGCTAGTACGTACAACGGGAGGAGGTTCCCAGATACGCAGTATTTT | CSASTYNGRRFPDTQYF | TRBV20-1 | many | TRBD2 | 17 | TRBJ2-3
TGCAGTGCTAGAGAATGGCGGGCGGAGACCCAGTACTTC | CSAREWRAETQYF | TRBV20-1 | many | - | 13 | TRBJ2-5
TGTGCCAGCAGCCTTGCGGAGAACACTGAAGCTTTCTTT | CASSLAENTEAFF | TRBV12-3/TRBV12-4 | many | - | 13 | TRBJ1-1
TGTGCCAGCAGCGTAGAGGGGGGGGCAGGGGAGACCCAGTACTTC | CASSVEGGAGETQYF | TRBV9 | - | - | 15 | TRBJ2-5
TGTGCCTGGAGTGCGTACATCAATGAGCAGTTCTTC | CAWSAYINEQFF | TRBV30 | many | - | 12 | TRBJ2-1
TGTGCCAGCAGTGAACCAGCGGGATATGAGCAGTTCTTC | CASSEPAGYEQFF | TRBV25-1 | few | TRBD2 | 13 | TRBJ2-1
TGTGCCAGCAGCTTAGTCCTCGGGGATGGCTACACCTTC | CASSLVLGDGYTF | TRBV7-9 | few | - | 13 | TRBJ1-2
TGTGCCAGCAGTTACTCCGGGACAGAAAATTCACCCCTCCACTTT | CASSYSGTENSPLHF | TRBV6-5 | - | TRBD1 | 15 | TRBJ1-6
TGTGCCAGCAGCTTAAACGGGAGGGGTGAGCAGTACTTC | CASSLNGRGEQYF | TRBV7-3 | many | TRBD2 | 13 | TRBJ2-7
TGTGCCAGCAGCCCGGACAGGGTTGGAGCTTTCTTT | CASSPDRVGAFF | TRBV27 | many | TRBD1 | 12 | TRBJ1-1
TGTGCCAGCAGTTTCTTGACAGGGCTAGGCCAGCCCCAGCATTTT | CASSFLTGLGQPQHF | TRBV28 | few | TRBD1 | 15 | TRBJ1-5
TGTGCCAGCAGCGAAGAGGTTTCGGTAACAGATGAAAAACTGTTTTTT | CASSEEVSVTDEKLFF | TRBV7-6 | many | - | 16 | TRBJ1-4
TGTGCCAGCAGTCAAGGGGGGGACACCGGGGAGCTGTTTTTT | CASSQGGDTGELFF | TRBV3-1 | many | - | 14 | TRBJ2-2
TGTGCCAGCAGCTTAGAGCGGGAGGGTTACGAGCAGTTCTTC | CASSLEREGYEQFF | TRBV11-3 | many | TRBD2 | 14 | TRBJ2-1
TGTGCCAGCAGCTTGTCCCAGGGAAACTATGGCTACACCTTC | CASSLSQGNYGYTF | TRBV5-5 | many | - | 14 | TRBJ1-2
TGTGCCAGCGGAGGACTAGCGGGAGGAAATGAGCAGTTCTTC | CASGGLAGGNEQFF | TRBV2 | - | TRBD2 | 14 | TRBJ2-1
TGCGCCAGCAGCCTTGTAGCGGCCGAGCAGTACTTC | CASSLVAAEQYF | TRBV5-1 | many | - | 12 | TRBJ2-7
TGTGCTAGTGGTTTGGTACTCGGGACGGTAAGCTCCTACGAGCAGTACTTC | CASGLVLGTVSSYEQYF | TRBV12-5 | - | - | 17 | TRBJ2-7
TGTGCCAGCAGTTTCGACAGGGATTACAATGAGCAGTTCTTC | CASSFDRDYNEQFF | TRBV27 | many | TRBD1 | 14 | TRBJ2-1
TGTGCCAGTAGTACGATCCGGGACACGGCGGGGGGTGTCTATGGCTACACCTTC | CASSTIRDTAGGVYGYTF | TRBV19 | many | - | 18 | TRBJ1-2
TGTGCCAGCAGCTCCAGGGACAGGGACAATGAGCAGTTCTTC | CASSSRDRDNEQFF | TRBV11-2 | many | TRBD1 | 14 | TRBJ2-1
TGTGCCAGCAGTTCCCGGACGCAGACAGATACGCAGTATTTT | CASSSRTQTDTQYF | TRBV6-2/TRBV6-3 | many | - | 14 | TRBJ2-3
TGTGCCAGTAATTTCACCAGGGCTGACTACACCTTC | CASNFTRADYTF | TRBV19 | - | - | 12 | TRBJ1-2
TGTGCCACCAGCAGAGGGTGGCGGAGCTCCTACAATGAGCAGTTCTTC | CATSRGWRSSYNEQFF | TRBV15 | many | - | 16 | TRBJ2-1
TGTGCCAGCAGTAGAACAGGGGACTGGAATCAGCCCCAGCATTTT | CASSRTGDWNQPQHF | TRBV6-1 | many | TRBD1 | 15 | TRBJ1-5
TGCGCCAGCAGCTCGGGACCGGGTGGCTACGAGCAGTACTTC | CASSSGPGGYEQYF | TRBV5-1 | - | - | 14 | TRBJ2-7
TGTGCCAGCAGCGCACTACAGGGAAGCGATGAGCAGTTCTTC | CASSALQGSDEQFF | TRBV9 | many | - | 14 | TRBJ2-1
TGTGCCAGTGGTTCGAGTGGACGATTTACAGGGACCCAGTACTTC | CASGSSGRFTGTQYF | TRBV28 | once | - | 15 | TRBJ2-5
TGTGCCGGCAGCTTAGACAGGGCTTCGAACACTGAAGCTTTCTTT | CAGSLDRASNTEAFF | TRBV7-2 | - | TRBD1 | 15 | TRBJ1-1
TGTGCCAGCAGCCAAGGTGGGACTAGCGGGGGCACAGATACGCAGTATTTT | CASSQGGTSGGTDTQYF | TRBV4-2 | many | TRBD2 | 17 | TRBJ2-3
TGTGCCAGCAGCGGTAGTCGTGACCAGCAGTACTTC | CASSGSRDQQYF | TRBV9 | many | - | 12 | TRBJ2-7
TGTGCCAGCAGTCGGGACCTTCAAGAGACCCAGTACTTC | CASSRDLQETQYF | TRBV5-6 | many | - | 13 | TRBJ2-5